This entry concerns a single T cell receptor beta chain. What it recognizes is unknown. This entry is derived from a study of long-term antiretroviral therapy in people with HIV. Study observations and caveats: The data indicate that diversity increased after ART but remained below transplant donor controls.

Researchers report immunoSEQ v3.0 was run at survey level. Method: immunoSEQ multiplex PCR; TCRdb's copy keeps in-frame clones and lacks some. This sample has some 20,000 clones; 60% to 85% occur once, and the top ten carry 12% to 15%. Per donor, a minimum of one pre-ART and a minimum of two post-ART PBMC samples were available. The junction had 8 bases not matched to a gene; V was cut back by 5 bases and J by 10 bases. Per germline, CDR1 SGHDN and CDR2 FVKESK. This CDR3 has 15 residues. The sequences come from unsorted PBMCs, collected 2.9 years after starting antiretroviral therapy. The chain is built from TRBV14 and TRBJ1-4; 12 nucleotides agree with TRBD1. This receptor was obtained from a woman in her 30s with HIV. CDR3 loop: CASSTLGTGGGKLFF. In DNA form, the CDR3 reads TGTGCCAGCAGCACACTCGGGACAGGGGGCGGAAAACTGTTTTTT.